A single sample is the source of the 22 T cell receptor beta chains below, sequenced in a study of T-cell memory formation after mild COVID-19. TCRdb used MiXCR to reprocess the 5' RACE reads, holding one entry per CDR3 protein. Found here are 150,000 to 200,000 distinct CDR3 sequences, 11% of them singletons; the top ten hold 3% to 4%. The sample consisted of PBMCs or a T cell subset sorted from them (not recorded which). The receptors stem from a man between 18 and 35 years old who had mild COVID-19 (a few samples of this study predate the infection). Cell type and time point are not known.

This clonotype has a count of ten or more. The J gene is TRBJ2-1, the V gene TRBV7-9; D remains ambiguous. The V and J ends lost 1 base and 5 bases respectively, with 12 bases between them. Germline loops: CDR1 SEHNR, CDR2 FQNEAQ (reference sequence). The CDR3 runs 15 residues. CDR3 sequence reads: CASSLEGAGNNEQFF. The DNA for the CDR3 is TGTGCCAGCAGCTTAGAAGGTGCTGGGAACAATGAGCAGTTCTTC.

The rearrangement uses TRBV5-1 and TRBJ2-3; D possibly matches TRBD1 or TRBD2 (7 bases each). Trimming cost V 3 bases and J 2 bases, with 28 bases left between them. This CDR3 is built from 20 residues. Germline values: CDR1 SGHRS, CDR2 YFSETQ. This chain's CDR3 is CASSSKRRQGGIILTDTQYF. As DNA, the CDR3 is TGCGCCAGCAGCTCTAAACGGCGGCAGGGGGGGATCATACTCACAGATACGCAGTATTTT.

This clonotype was detected ten times or more. CDR3 amino acids: CASRIGTASNQPQHF. The CDR3 region has the DNA TGTGCCAGCAGGATCGGGACAGCCAGCAATCAGCCCCAGCATTTT. The rearrangement joins TRBV12-3 or TRBV12-4 to TRBJ1-5; 7 bases map to TRBD1. V was pared by 6 bases and J by 1 base, with 6 bases of the junction left unmatched. The CDR3 is 15 residues long.

This chain uses TRBV7-2 with TRBJ2-3, with D perhaps TRBD2 (5 bases). Germline CDR1 is SGHTA and CDR2 is FQGNSA. The CDR3 totals 15 residues. Trimming cost V 4 bases and J 4 bases, with 15 bases left between them. In DNA form, the CDR3 reads TGTGCCAGCAGCTCCATGGGTGGGAGTCCAGATACGCAGTATTTT. Its protein is CASSSMGGSPDTQYF.

The chain combines TRBV18 with TRBJ2-5, with TRBD2 as a possible D gene (5 bases). Trimming took 6 bases from V and 5 from J, leaving 13 bases between them. The CDR3 runs 13 residues. Per germline, CDR1 KGHSH and CDR2 LQKENI. The CDR3 coding sequence is TGTGCCAGCTCGAAAACTAGGCTGGAGACCCAGTACTTC. It encodes CASSKTRLETQYF. The full variable domain, with the rest looked up from reference TRBV18 and TRBJ2-5, is NAGVMQNPRHLVRRRGQEARLRCSPMKGHSHVYWYRQLPEEGLKFMVYLQKENIIDESGMPKERFSAEFPKEGPSILRIQQVVRGDSAAYFCASSKTRLETQYFGPGTRLLVL.

This chain connects TRBV7-2 to TRBJ2-2, with 9 bases that match TRBD2. From germline, CDR1 is SGHTA and CDR2 FQGNSA. CDR3 length: 17 amino acids. After removal of 5 bases from V and 5 bases from J, the junction contained 12 bases not matched to a gene. The CDR3 DNA is TGTGCCAGCAGCCCAAGACCTGGGACTAGCTATACCGGGGAGCTGTTTTTT. It yields the protein CASSPRPGTSYTGELFF.

This clonotype was seen more than once but under ten times. CDR3 bases: TGTGCCAGCAGCTTGTCTGCCCTAGCAGGTGAGCAGTTCTTC. Protein: CASSLSALAGEQFF. The rearrangement uses TRBV5-5 and TRBJ2-1; the D gene is possibly TRBD2 (5 bases). From germline, CDR1 is SGHKS and CDR2 YYEKEE (reference sequence). V lost 1 base and J 9 bases, leaving 14 bases between the germline ends. This CDR3 has 14 residues.

The chain carries TRBV20-1 and TRBJ2-7, with D tentatively TRBD1 or TRBD2 (6 bases each). Germline CDR1 reads DFQATT; CDR2 reads SNEGSKA (reference sequence). This CDR3 is 12 amino acids long. The DNA of the CDR3 is TGCAGCGCCGAGGGGGGCCAGGGAGAGCAGTACTTC. It translates to CSAEGGQGEQYF.

This clonotype was counted only a few times. The V and J genes are TRBV25-1 and TRBJ2-1; D is perhaps TRBD1 (6 bases). Germline CDR1 reads MGHDK; CDR2 reads SYGVNS. V lost 7 bases to trimming and J lost 1 base, with 11 bases between them. The CDR3 is 14 residues long. The CDR3 nucleotides are TGTGCCAGCACCCGGGACACGTCCTACAATGAGCAGTTCTTC. This codes for CASTRDTSYNEQFF.

CDR3 sequence reads: CASSPGRDRTYGYTF. The DNA of the CDR3 is TGTGCCAGCAGCCCAGGCCGGGACAGAACCTATGGCTACACCTTC. The chain is built from TRBV7-9 and TRBJ1-2, with 7 bases aligning to TRBD1. CDR1 SEHNR and CDR2 FQNEAQ come from the germline V gene (reference sequence). The CDR3 covers 15 residues. The junction had 10 bases not matched to a gene; V was cut back by 5 bases and J by 4 bases. The whole variable domain, remainder taken from reference TRBV7-9 and TRBJ1-2, is DTGVSQNPRHKITKRGQNVTFRCDPISEHNRLYWYRQTLGQGPEFLTYFQNEAQLEKSRLLSDRFSAERPKGSFSTLEIQRTEQGDSAMYLCASSPGRDRTYGYTFGSGTRLTVV.

The CDR3 DNA follows: TGTGCCAGCTCAGCAAGTAGGATCTCTGGAAACACCATATATTTT. Protein product: CASSASRISGNTIYF. J is TRBJ1-3 and V is TRBV18; no reliable D call. V was cut by 5 bases and J by 0 bases, with 11 bases left in between. The CDR3 runs 15 residues. CDR1 KGHSH and CDR2 LQKENI come from the germline V gene.

The chain has TRBV12-3 or TRBV12-4 and TRBJ1-2; D not resolved. There are 13 residues in the CDR3. Trimming took off 8 bases at V and 4 bases at J, with 14 bases between the two ends. CDR3 loop: CASGTEESYGYTF. CDR3 coding DNA: TGTGCCAGCGGCACCGAAGAATCCTATGGCTACACCTTC.

This clonotype was seen repeatedly, ten times or more. V gene TRBV6-5 combines with J gene TRBJ2-7; 7 nucleotides match TRBD1. Trimming cost V 0 bases and J 3 bases; bases outside gene matches: 14. The CDR3 contains 18 residues. The germline V gene encodes CDR1 MNHEY and CDR2 SVGAGI. CDR3 sequence: CASSYSGSYRGGSYEQYV. The DNA for the CDR3 is TGTGCCAGCAGTTACTCTGGGAGTTACAGGGGCGGAAGCTACGAGCAGTACGTC.

V gene TRBV5-1 combines with J gene TRBJ1-2; D is ambiguous. Germline-derived CDR1 and CDR2 are SGHRS and YFSETQ. Trimming shortened V by 4 bases and J by 0 bases, and 10 bases separated the two germline ends. The CDR3 contains 14 residues. The CDR3 loop is CASSGGNSNYGYTF. In DNA form, the CDR3 reads TGCGCCAGCAGCGGAGGGAATTCTAACTATGGCTACACCTTC.

This sequence joins TRBV3-1 and TRBJ1-1, with 10 bases matching TRBD1. The CDR3 has 13 residues. Germline trimming cut 6 bases from V and 6 bases from J; bases unmatched to any gene: 4. The germline V gene has CDR1 LGHDT and CDR2 YNNKEL (reference sequence). The CDR3, as DNA: TGTGCCAGCAGGCGACAGGGGGCGGCTGAAGCTTTCTTT. Translated, it gives CASRRQGAAEAFF.

This clonotype was recorded a few times. The rearrangement joins TRBV18 to TRBJ2-3; 9 nucleotides agree with TRBD1. V dropped 2 bases and J dropped 6; count of bases not matched to a gene: 6. CDR1 KGHSH and CDR2 LQKENI come from the germline V gene. This CDR3 is 15 amino acids long. The CDR3 sequence: CASSPATGGWDTQYF. In DNA, the CDR3 is TGTGCCAGCTCACCAGCAACAGGGGGCTGGGATACGCAGTATTTT.

This clonotype was counted a few times. It may be a read error: a sequence one base away is much more abundant. This chain connects TRBV7-6 to TRBJ2-5; D remains ambiguous. Trimming left V 3 bases short and J 1 base short, with 3 bases between. Germline values: CDR1 SGHVS, CDR2 FNYEAQ. This CDR3 contains 12 residues. CDR3 residues: CASSFAQETQYF. CDR3 sequence (DNA): TGTGCCAGCAGCTTCGCCCAAGAGACCCAGTACTTC.

Remarks on this clonotype: At one boundary the junction diverges from the germline segment, which might be a read error. This chain links TRBV7-9 with TRBJ1-6; D is unresolved. Germline lookup yields CDR1 SEHNR and CDR2 FQNEAQ (reference sequence). This CDR3 region has 15 residues. The CDR3 reads CASNLLSSYNSPLHF. CDR3 sequence (DNA): TGTGCCAGCAACTTACTGAGCTCCTATAATTCACCCCTCCACTTT.

For the CDR3, the DNA is TGTGCCAGCAGAAACCCGGGTGCCAAAAACATTCAGTACTTC. It translates to CASRNPGAKNIQYF. V and J are TRBV28 and TRBJ2-4; D is unresolved. Trimming left V 6 bases short and J 1 base short, with 10 bases between. The germline CDR1 and CDR2 sequences are MDHEN and SYDVKM. This CDR3 comprises 14 residues.

This clonotype showed up just a few times. The chain recombines TRBV12-3 or TRBV12-4 with TRBJ2-1, with a tentative D call TRBD1 (5 bases). This CDR3 contains 16 residues. Between the trimmed V and J ends, which lost 3 bases and 0 bases, there was a span of 12 bases. In DNA, the CDR3 is TGTGCCAGCAGTTTGAAGGACAACCTCTCCTACAATGAGCAGTTCTTC. It encodes CASSLKDNLSYNEQFF.

The chain couples TRBV11-1 to TRBJ2-3; the D gene is possibly TRBD2 (5 bases). Germline assignment: CDR1 SGHAT and CDR2 FQDESV (reference sequence). The CDR3 has 13 residues. Trimming left V 2 bases short and J 9 bases short, with 12 bases between. Here the CDR3 reads CASSLHLRGTQYF. For the CDR3, the DNA is TGTGCCAGCAGCTTACATTTGCGCGGGACGCAGTATTTT.

This clonotype appeared a few times. The rearrangement uses TRBV5-1 and TRBJ1-2, with TRBD1 as a possible D gene (5 bases). Trimming took off 6 bases at V and 3 bases at J, with 15 bases between the two ends. In germline, CDR1 is SGHRS, CDR2 YFSETQ. This CDR3 spans 14 amino acids. The CDR3 coding sequence is TGCGCCAGCAAAGCAGGGCCAGAAGACTATGGCTACACCTTC. It encodes CASKAGPEDYGYTF.